This T cell receptor beta chain was recorded in a study of blood T cell repertoires in COVID-19. Across the study: From T cells, B-cell-depleted T cells, or PBMCs came the material, which was cDNA or gDNA.

Measured with immunoSEQ multiplex PCR; TCRdb has only the in-frame clones, and not every one. Among some 380,000 clones, 90% were seen once, and the ten largest hold 6.5%. The germline V gene has CDR1 MGHDK and CDR2 SYGVNS. CDR3 length: 13 residues. Trimming removed 7 bases from V and 7 bases from J; junction bases left unmatched: 7. This sequence was found in a man aged 18 to 30 with active or convalescent COVID-19. The chain carries TRBV25-1 and TRBJ2-7, with TRBD1 matching 10 bases. The sample comprised peripheral blood. The CDR3 nucleotides are TGTGCCAGCATAGGGACAGGGGCGGGGGAGCAGTACTTC. This codes for CASIGTGAGEQYF.